These 19 T cell receptor beta chains were all obtained from the same sample, sequenced in a study of graft-versus-host responses after intestinal transplantation. TCRdb keeps only in-frame clones here, not all; method: immunoSEQ multiplex PCR. The repertoire holds roughly 130,000 clones, with about 93% as singletons. Antigens for these TCRs are unknown. The sequences come from unstimulated CD4+ T cells sorted from spleen or lymph node cells, collected before intestinal transplant. These receptors were obtained from a human donor who received an intestinal transplant.

The rearrangement uses TRBV7-3 and TRBJ1-2; D not certain. Trimming took 4 bases from V and 5 from J, leaving 11 bases between them. The CDR3 extends over 13 amino acids. Germline loops: CDR1 SGHTA, CDR2 FQGTGA. In DNA form, the CDR3 reads TGTGCCAGCAGCTCGGGCCCAGAATATGGCTACACCTTC. Translated, it gives CASSSGPEYGYTF. The full variable domain, its missing parts supplied by reference TRBV7-3 and TRBJ1-2, is GAGVSQTPSNKVTEKGKYVELRCDPISGHTALYWYRQSLGQGPEFLIYFQGTGAADDSGLPNDRFFAVRPEGSVSTLKIQRTERGDSAVYLCASSSGPEYGYTFGSGTRLTVV.

The genes are TRBV19 and TRBJ2-2, with 9 nucleotides matching TRBD1. J gave up 5 bases and V 0 bases, and 4 bases lay outside the gene matches. This CDR3 spans 16 amino acids. Germline CDR1 is LNHDA and CDR2 is SQIVND (reference sequence). The CDR3 DNA reads as TGTGCCAGTAGTATAGACGGGACAGGGAATACCGGGGAGCTGTTTTTT. It specifies CASSIDGTGNTGELFF.

This chain links TRBV7-2 with TRBJ2-3; D unresolved. CDR1 and CDR2 (germline): SGHTA, FQGNSA. The CDR3 has 13 residues. V was trimmed by 5 bases and J by 3 bases, leaving 9 bases between them. As DNA, the CDR3 is TGTGCCAGCAGCCGATCGGTTACAGATACGCAGTATTTT. Amino acids: CASSRSVTDTQYF.

This chain links TRBV28 with TRBJ1-2; D remains ambiguous. Trimming removed 1 base at V and 7 bases at J, with 16 bases between. This CDR3 is built from 15 residues. Germline V gives CDR1 MDHEN, CDR2 SYDVKM. CDR3 region: CASSLFGITYSGYTF. The CDR3 DNA sequence: TGTGCCAGCAGTTTATTCGGAATTACGTATTCTGGCTACACCTTC.

This clone came up once. The V gene is TRBV28, the J gene TRBJ2-7, with 12 bases matching TRBD2. Germline V CDR1 and CDR2: MDHEN, SYDVKM. After removal of 6 bases from V and 2 bases from J, the junction contained 8 bases not matched to a gene. This CDR3 is 16 amino acids long. The CDR3 DNA sequence: TGTGCCAGCAGCCCCCTTACTAGCGGGAGGCCCTACGAGCAGTACTTC. Translating gives CASSPLTSGRPYEQYF.

A note on this clone: Other nucleotide sequences from this sample produce the same CDR3. CDR3 in DNA: TGTGCCAGCAGCTCCTGGGGCATTCAAATTGAAGCTTTCTTT. Translated: CASSSWGIQIEAFF. J is TRBJ1-1 and V is TRBV13, with D possibly TRBD1 on 5 matching bases. The CDR3 totals 14 residues. The ends were cut back, 4 bases at V and 7 bases at J, with 16 bases in the middle. CDR1 and CDR2 (germline): PRHDT, FYEKMQ (reference sequence).

The gene calls are TRBV28 and TRBJ2-1; D call uncertain. In germline, CDR1 is MDHEN, CDR2 SYDVKM. This CDR3 spans 10 amino acids. The V gene lost 8 bases and the J gene lost 9 bases, with 8 bases spanning the gap. The CDR3 nucleotides read TGTGCCAGCGGATGGAGTGAGCAGTTCTTC. As protein: CASGWSEQFF.

V gene TRBV27 combines with J gene TRBJ1-1; D uncertain. Germline V lookup: CDR1 MNHEY, CDR2 SMNVEV (reference sequence). This CDR3 spans 13 amino acids. V lost 5 bases to trimming and J lost 0 bases, with 7 bases between them. CDR3 sequence: CASSPGMNTEAFF. The CDR3 DNA reads as TGTGCCAGCAGTCCGGGCATGAACACTGAAGCTTTCTTT.

This chain joins TRBV6-1 and TRBJ2-1; 14 nucleotides match TRBD2. The V gene's germline CDR1 is MNHNS and CDR2 SASEGT. With V trimmed by 4 bases and J by 10 bases, 9 bases remained unmatched. The CDR3 consists of 16 residues. CDR3 DNA: TGTGCCAGCAGTGTGACCGGGACTAGCGGGAGCTGGGAGCAGTTCTTC. Amino acid sequence: CASSVTGTSGSWEQFF.

As for this clone: The sample contains more than one DNA sequence encoding this CDR3. This chain joins TRBV12-5 and TRBJ2-1, with 13 bases matching TRBD2. CDR3 length: 18 amino acids. The ends lost 0 bases at V and 0 bases at J; junction bases unmatched: 2. CDR1 is LGHNT, CDR2 FRNRAP, per germline. In nucleotides, the CDR3 is TGTGCTAGTGGTTTGGTGGGACTAGCGGGGAGCTCCTACAATGAGCAGTTCTTC. This codes for CASGLVGLAGSSYNEQFF.

V and J are TRBV5-1 and TRBJ2-3; D may be TRBD1 (5 bases). This CDR3 is built from 15 residues. Germline lookup yields CDR1 SGHRS and CDR2 YFSETQ. The V end was cut by 0 bases, the J end by 5 bases, with 13 bases between. CDR3 protein: CASSLESNRLDTQYF. CDR3 nucleotide sequence: TGCGCCAGCAGCTTGGAATCGAACAGGCTAGATACGCAGTATTTT.

The chain is built from TRBV6-5 and TRBJ1-5; 7 nucleotides align to TRBD1. The CDR3 contains 13 residues. J gave up 4 bases and V 4 bases, and 1 base lay outside the gene matches. Germline V gene sequence: CDR1 MNHEY, CDR2 SVGAGI. The CDR3 sequence: CASSLQGNQPQHF. CDR3 sequence (DNA): TGTGCCAGCAGTTTACAGGGGAATCAGCCCCAGCATTTT.

V usage is TRBV5-1 and J usage is TRBJ1-5; D remains unclear. The germline CDR1 and CDR2 sequences are SGHRS and YFSETQ. Trimming took 0 bases from V and 1 from J, leaving 5 bases between them. The CDR3 totals 14 residues. The CDR3 coding sequence is TGCGCCAGCAGCTTGGACGGGAGCAATCAGCCCCAGCATTTT. Residues: CASSLDGSNQPQHF.

This clone has just a few counts. The CDR3 spells CASSPLVKETQYF. DNA of the CDR3: TGTGCCAGCAGCCCACTAGTGAAAGAGACCCAGTACTTC. This chain connects TRBV5-6 to TRBJ2-5; perhaps TRBD2 as D (5 bases). V was clipped by 4 bases and J by 3 bases, with 10 bases between them. The CDR3 loop spans 13 amino acids. Per germline, CDR1 SGHDT and CDR2 YYEEEE.

The chain has TRBV19 and TRBJ2-3; 7 bases map to TRBD2. Germline assignment: CDR1 LNHDA and CDR2 SQIVND (reference sequence). V lost 3 bases and J lost 3; bases outside the gene matches: 15. This CDR3 spans 18 amino acids. The CDR3 DNA follows: TGTGCCAGTAGTATCAGTCCAGCAGGGACCGGGAGGACAGATACGCAGTATTTT. It specifies CASSISPAGTGRTDTQYF.

The chain couples TRBV19 to TRBJ2-1; 10 nucleotides align to TRBD2. Germline V gene sequence: CDR1 LNHDA, CDR2 SQIVND (reference sequence). Trimming cost V 2 bases and J 5 bases; bases outside gene matches: 9. The CDR3 sequence is 17 residues long. The CDR3 DNA is TGTGCCAGTAGTATAACTGGTACTAGCGGGAATCACAATGAGCAGTTCTTC. As protein: CASSITGTSGNHNEQFF.

This chain links TRBV7-2 with TRBJ2-1; possibly TRBD2 for D (6 bases). Per the germline V gene, CDR1 is SGHTA and CDR2 is FQGNSA. With 5 bases removed from V and 0 bases from J, the gap between germline ends came to 20 bases. The CDR3 contains 18 residues. The CDR3 DNA sequence: TGTGCCAGCAGCACTCCTAGCGACGCCCCCCCCTCCTACAATGAGCAGTTCTTC. This gives the protein CASSTPSDAPPSYNEQFF.

V and J are TRBV19 and TRBJ1-5, with a tentative D call TRBD1 (5 bases). The CDR3 consists of 17 residues. Trimming took 7 bases from V and 4 from J, leaving 23 bases between them. Germline V CDR1 and CDR2: LNHDA, SQIVND (reference sequence). CDR3 loop: CASTAAGRGFGNQPQHF. Written as DNA, the CDR3 is TGTGCCAGTACCGCAGCGGGGCGGGGTTTTGGGAATCAGCCCCAGCATTTT.

V is TRBV7-5 and J is TRBJ2-6; the tabulated D call, TRBD1, remains unverified against the DNA. TRBV7-5 is deemed a pseudogene. The CDR3 length is 18 residues. CDR3 protein: CARTWALSRQSRANVLTF. In nucleotides, the CDR3 is TGTGCCAGAACATGGGCATTAAGTAGACAAAGTCGGGCCAACGTCCTGACTTTC.